This record concerns one T cell receptor beta chain sequence. The antigen it binds to is not known. The record has no base qualities; no much larger clone is one base away. These data belong to a study of shared clonotypes between healthy human individuals (TCRdb year 2020). With regard to the full study: The cohort comprised a couple of women and a few men aged 18 to 49 years. For each donor, CD4 naive and CD4 memory were each given three plates, CD8 naive was given two plates, and CD8 memory was given one plate. Blood TCR repertoires of four to six healthy adults were deeply sequenced to estimate repertoire size and the extent of clonotype sharing between individuals. To increase sequencing depth and limit assay-specific biases, different laboratories used diverse techniques to prepare libraries and sequence TCR repertoires. Between about 0.85 and 8.9 billion PBMCs per donor were obtained by leukapheresis. On the study overall, not on this receptor specifically: The genetic and exposure-history diversity represented was limited by the small number of donors. Across a few donors, about 5.2% of naive CD4, approximately 3.5% of naive CD8, 2.3% of memory CD4, and roughly 0.41% of memory CD8 clonotypes were shared. Pairwise subsampling led to the expectation that sequencing depth would affect the degree of clonotype sharing among donors. Compared with non-shared clonotypes, the clonotypes found in all four sorted-subset donors had higher generation probabilities. Naive subsets generally had larger estimated clonotype richness than memory subsets did. Sampling was restricted to blood, and TCR repertoires in tissues likely differ from the TCR repertoires found in blood. Incomplete sequencing was indicated by rarefaction of sorted-subset datasets, despite the large sequencing depth.

Including cysteine and phenylalanine, the CDR3 has 14 amino acids. Only CDR3 DNA remains: 42 bases, in frame from the first base. In the germline V gene, CDR1 corresponds to SQVTM and CDR2 to ANQGSEA. V loses 6 bases of germline sequence and J loses 0 bases, and the interval between the two ends is 12 bases. Using the deep immunoSEQ assay, TCR CDR3 regions were amplified from genomic DNA by multiplex PCR. For each cell subset, the extracted genomic DNA was distributed evenly across all wells of several immunoSEQ 96-well plates, and each plate served as one replicate. Each replicate PCR for sorted subsets received about 180 ng genomic DNA, equal to roughly 33,000 T cell genomes. The purified libraries were quantified using a Qubit 3.0 fluorometer, sized with a Bioanalyzer 2100, and then quantified again using the KAPA Library Quantification kit. Every immunoSEQ 96-well plate was sequenced on a separate single-read 150-cycle Illumina NextSeq 550 flow cell. In the authors' own workflow: Because the immunoSEQ output included only junctional sequences and no quality scores, the filtering could not be the same as the filtering used for full-length reads. Sequences were annotated with PyIR, a Python wrapper for IgBLAST v1.9, using IMGT germline references to assign V/J genes and CDR3. Any read was removed if the V/J assignment was weak (E-value above 1e-6), the CDR3 was missing, or the read contained stop codons, out-of-frame junctions, or ambiguous translated residues. V3J clonotypes were defined by identical inferred V gene, J gene, and CDR3 amino acid sequence. The percentage overlap between two repertoires was calculated by dividing the number of shared unique clonotypes by the size of the smaller repertoire. RTK rarefaction, the Chao1 estimator, and Recon v2.1 estimates of unobserved clonotypes were used to assess repertoire richness. Generation probabilities for all TCRbeta clonotypes obtained by the gDNA method from four donors were computed using OLGA. TCRdb retrieved this table from immuneACCESS and kept in-frame rearrangements only. Not all clones are present; in checked studies, unresolved V genes account for under half, and no reason is known for the remainder. The DNA gave D and trimming, while V, J and clone size come from that table. This sample lists 600,000 or so clones; roughly 98% were detected once. The ten largest clonotypes hold 0.3% of the sample.

For the CD8 naive samples, CD45RO-negative cells were positively selected for CCR7, yielding a CD45RA+CCR7+ population from which TemRA cells were excluded. Donors were healthy HIV-negative adults with no recently reported acute infections or vaccinations. Only Caucasian adults living in Nashville, Tennessee, USA were represented among the donors. After blood collection by leukapheresis, PBMCs were isolated using Ficoll-Histopaque density gradient centrifugation and then cryopreserved in the vapor phase of liquid nitrogen. Analytical flow cytometry was used to check the purity and quantity of each magnetically sorted T cell population. Each sorted fraction had its genomic DNA isolated and then quantified by UV absorbance on a Nanodrop 2000c.

The rearrangement joined TRBV29-1 to TRBJ2-1, with the identity of the D gene unclear. Sequences were obtained from naive CD8+ T cells sorted from blood. Interpreted using the paper, the cell subset or site label stands for: CD45RA+CCR7+. This TCR came from a man aged 25 to 40 in good health. The encoded CDR3 is CSVPAERSYNEQFF. Read as DNA, the sequence is TGCAGCGTACCAGCTGAACGCTCCTACAATGAGCAGTTCTTC.